The 8 T cell receptor beta chains given below trace back to one sample, sequenced in a study of T cell responses to AZD1222 COVID-19 vaccine. Sequencing used immunoSEQ multiplex PCR; TCRdb keeps in-frame clones, though not all of them. The sample lists roughly 120,000 clones; roughly 93% were seen once. Material: peripheral blood, obtained 28 days after the second AZD1222 dose. These receptor sequences come from an adult who received the AZD1222 COVID-19 vaccine.

J is TRBJ1-5 and V is TRBV18; D is uncertain. CDR3 length equals 15 residues. Germline CDR1 reads KGHSH; CDR2 reads LQKENI. Trimming took 0 bases from V and 7 from J, leaving 13 bases between them. CDR3 sequence: CASSPPGGNGQPQHF. For the CDR3, the DNA is TGTGCCAGCTCACCACCCGGAGGGAACGGACAGCCCCAGCATTTT. Complete variable domain (other parts from reference TRBV18 and TRBJ1-5): NAGVMQNPRHLVRRRGQEARLRCSPMKGHSHVYWYRQLPEEGLKFMVYLQKENIIDESGMPKERFSAEFPKEGPSILRIQQVVRGDSAAYFCASSPPGGNGQPQHFGDGTRLSIL.

The V and J genes are TRBV6-5 and TRBJ2-6; the D is unclear. The CDR3 loop spans 14 amino acids. CDR1 is MNHEY and CDR2 is SVGAGI in the germline V gene. Trimming shortened V by 11 bases and J by 0 bases, and 11 bases separated the two germline ends. The CDR3 sequence is CAGFRDSGANVLTF. Here the CDR3 DNA reads TGTGCCGGCTTTAGAGACTCTGGGGCCAACGTCCTGACTTTC.

This sequence joins TRBV5-1 and TRBJ1-2, with 8 positions matching TRBD1. The CDR3 totals 16 residues. V trimming: 0 bases; J trimming: 0 bases; junction bases outside the gene matches: 4. CDR1 and CDR2 from the germline V gene are SGHRS and YFSETQ. CDR3 in DNA: TGCGCCAGCAGCTTGGGTCACAGGGGGTCTAACTATGGCTACACCTTC. The encoded protein is CASSLGHRGSNYGYTF.

The chain links TRBV6-5 to TRBJ2-3, with 12 bases matching TRBD2. This CDR3 has 15 amino acids. Germline V gene lookup returns CDR1 MNHEY and CDR2 SVGAGI. Trimming took 5 bases from V and 5 from J; bases not matched to a gene: 5. The CDR3 loop is CASSTRLAGEDTQYF. The CDR3, as DNA: TGTGCCAGCAGTACCAGACTAGCGGGAGAAGATACGCAGTATTTT.

J is TRBJ1-3 and V is TRBV6-1; no definite D call. CDR1 is MNHNS, CDR2 SASEGT, per germline. V shed 2 bases and J shed 4 bases, with 9 bases lying between them. The CDR3 has 14 residues. CDR3 sequence (DNA): TGTGCCAGCAGTGAATTGACGACCGGAAACACCATATATTTT. This encodes CASSELTTGNTIYF.

There are a few counts of this clone. The chain carries TRBV5-4 and TRBJ2-7, with D possibly being TRBD1 or TRBD2 (5 bases each). Deletions cut 0 bases from V and 1 base from J, with 20 bases between. Germline loops: CDR1 SGHNT, CDR2 YYREEE (reference sequence). There are 18 residues in the CDR3. CDR3 sequence reads: CASSLAGYRGVKSYEQYF. DNA of the CDR3: TGTGCCAGCAGCTTGGCCGGGTATAGGGGAGTCAAGTCCTACGAGCAGTACTTC. Looking up the rest from reference TRBV5-4 and TRBJ2-7 gives the full variable domain: ETGVTQSPTHLIKTRGQQVTLRCSSQSGHNTVSWYQQALGQGPQFIFQYYREEENGRGNFPPRFSGLQFPNYSSELNVNALELDDSALYLCASSLAGYRGVKSYEQYFGPGTRLTVT.

This sequence joins TRBV11-2 and TRBJ1-2, with unresolved D. The CDR3 has 16 residues. Trimming took 4 bases from V and 4 from J, leaving 19 bases between them. Germline V gene sequence: CDR1 SGHAT, CDR2 FQNNGV. The CDR3 spells CASSSSPTPWLYGYTF. For the CDR3, the DNA is TGTGCCAGCAGCTCTTCCCCGACCCCCTGGCTCTATGGCTACACCTTC.

The rearrangement uses TRBV10-2 and TRBJ1-1; a possible D gene is TRBD1 (6 bases). The CDR3 extends over 13 amino acids. Trimming removed 5 bases at V and 7 bases at J, with 14 bases between. Per the germline V gene, CDR1 is WSHSY and CDR2 is SAAADI. CDR3 in DNA: TGCGCCAGCAGTTTAGGGGACAAGAATGAAGCTTTCTTT. Protein sequence: CASSLGDKNEAFF.